A single sample is the source of the 10 T cell receptor beta chains below, sequenced in a study of T cells after posttransplantation cyclophosphamide. TCRdb keeps only in-frame clones here, not all; method: immunoSEQ multiplex PCR. The sample presents about 38,000 clones, none singletons. The sequenced sample consisted of PBMCs. These receptors all come from a man aged 30-40 years in good health and a related stem cell transplant donor.

This clone has at least ten counts. The V and J genes are TRBV7-9 and TRBJ1-4; 7 bases are a match to TRBD1. The CDR3 has 16 residues. Looked up from germline, CDR1 is SEHNR and CDR2 is FQNEAQ (reference sequence). Trimming cost V 4 bases and J 7 bases; bases outside gene matches: 12. The CDR3, as DNA: TGTGCCAGCAGCTCGCAGGGGGGTGCGTTGAGTGAAAAACTGTTTTTT. Translating gives CASSSQGGALSEKLFF. Full variable domain (missing parts from reference TRBV7-9 and TRBJ1-4): DTGVSQNPRHKITKRGQNVTFRCDPISEHNRLYWYRQTLGQGPEFLTYFQNEAQLEKSRLLSDRFSAERPKGSFSTLEIQRTEQGDSAMYLCASSSQGGALSEKLFFGSGTQLSVL.

This clone was counted at least ten times. The chain combines TRBV18 with TRBJ1-4; 8 nucleotides line up with TRBD1. The junction had 3 bases not matched to a gene; V was cut back by 2 bases and J by 10 bases. The CDR3 consists of 13 residues. Germline assignment: CDR1 KGHSH and CDR2 LQKENI. CDR3 sequence: CASSPGQGVKLFF. CDR3 DNA: TGTGCCAGCTCACCAGGACAGGGTGTAAAACTGTTTTTT.

A few counts support this clone. This CDR3 is CASSYPGQGHEQYF. The CDR3 DNA is TGTGCCAGCAGTTATCCGGGACAGGGCCACGAGCAGTACTTC. The J gene is TRBJ2-7, the V gene TRBV6-6, with 9 bases that match TRBD1. V dropped 3 bases and J dropped 5; count of bases not matched to a gene: 5. The CDR3 covers 14 residues. Germline-derived CDR1 and CDR2 are MNHNY and SVGAGI (reference sequence).

A few counts support this clone. The chain uses TRBV28 and TRBJ2-3; the match to TRBD2 covers 8 bases. Germline CDR1 is MDHEN and CDR2 is SYDVKM. The junction had 7 bases not matched to a gene; V was cut back by 5 bases and J by 0 bases. CDR3 length: 16 amino acids. The CDR3 DNA sequence: TGTGCCAGCAGTCAAACTAGCGGCCCTAGCACAGATACGCAGTATTTT. Its protein product is CASSQTSGPSTDTQYF.

The V and J genes are TRBV25-1 and TRBJ2-5; maybe TRBD1 (6 bases). The V gene's germline CDR1 is MGHDK and CDR2 SYGVNS. This CDR3 contains 13 residues. V lost 6 bases, J lost 1 base, and 9 bases lay in between. In nucleotides, the CDR3 is TGTGCCAGCAGAGGACAGCTCCAAGAGACCCAGTACTTC. It yields the protein CASRGQLQETQYF.

In its sample, this clone was seen many times. The chain combines TRBV6-2 or TRBV6-3 with TRBJ2-2; 7 nucleotides match TRBD1. The V and J ends lost 6 bases and 1 base, in that order; junction bases with no gene match: 8. The CDR3 sequence is 16 residues long. CDR1 is MNHEY and CDR2 is SVGEGT in the germline V gene. CDR3 protein: CASSLLGQMNTGELFF. Here the CDR3 DNA reads TGTGCCAGCAGCCTCCTGGGACAGATGAACACCGGGGAGCTGTTTTTT.

This chain joins TRBV29-1 and TRBJ2-7; D is perhaps TRBD1 (5 bases). CDR1 is SQVTM, CDR2 ANQGSEA, per germline. The CDR3 is 14 amino acids. Trimming took 1 base from V and 2 from J, leaving 12 bases between them. The CDR3 nucleotides are TGCAGCGTTGAAGGGGGCACCGACACCTACGAGCAGTACTTC. It encodes CSVEGGTDTYEQYF.

This clone came up many times. The chain joins TRBV5-1 to TRBJ1-5, with D perhaps matching TRBD1 (5 bases). Germline CDR1 is SGHRS and CDR2 is YFSETQ. The CDR3 spans 15 residues. Trimming took 0 bases from V and 2 from J, leaving 9 bases between them. CDR3 sequence: CASSLGQGGNQPQHF. The CDR3 DNA reads TGCGCCAGCAGCTTGGGGCAGGGAGGCAATCAGCCCCAGCATTTT.

V usage is TRBV28 and J usage is TRBJ1-6; D is ambiguous. Germline CDR1 and CDR2: MDHEN and SYDVKM. The CDR3 length is 17 residues. V shed 7 bases and J shed 0 bases, with 16 bases lying between them. The CDR3: CASTRPLRGSYNSPLHF. The CDR3 DNA reads TGTGCCAGCACGCGCCCTTTACGGGGCTCCTATAATTCACCCCTCCACTTT.

Ten or more counts support this clone. This chain joins TRBV2 and TRBJ2-7; D remains unclear. The CDR3 consists of 10 residues. Germline assignment: CDR1 SNHLY and CDR2 FYNNEI. With 6 bases removed from V and 3 bases from J, the gap between germline ends came to 3 bases. The DNA of the CDR3 is TGTGCCAGCAGCCACTACGAGCAGTACTTC. This codes for CASSHYEQYF.